The present T cell receptor (beta chain) was sequenced within a study of preoperative IRX-2 immunotherapy in early breast cancer. The table came from immunoSEQ multiplex PCR; TCRdb's copy has only in-frame clones and leaves some out. The profile shows around 95,000 clones, roughly 85% of them singletons. CDR1 and CDR2 from the germline V gene are SGHRS and YFSETQ. V gave up 4 bases and J gave up 1 base, with 14 bases separating them. The CDR3 covers 15 residues. This clone was observed a single time. As for treatment: preoperative locoregional IRX-2 cytokine immunotherapy. Patients received preoperative, locoregional IRX-2 cytokine immunotherapy in a phase Ib study.

The sample was tumor tissue, taken after IRX-2 immunotherapy. The chain has TRBV5-1 and TRBJ1-1, with D uncertain. This sequence was found in a human donor with breast cancer. CDR3 in DNA: TGCGCCAGCAGCATTTTTCTGACGGGGAACACTGAAGCTTTCTTT. Amino acid sequence: CASSIFLTGNTEAFF.